This TCR beta chain appears in the sequencing data of a study of CD8+CD57+ T cells in acquired aplastic anemia. Study context: The study obtained an average of 3.2 ug of DNA from sorted CD4+ and CD8+ cells.

Germline assignment: CDR1 SNHLY and CDR2 FYNNEI. The CDR3 is 16 amino acids. The J segment lost 6 bases and the V segment lost 3 bases, leaving 9 bases of the junction unmatched. Sequencing was done on patients that had shown CD8+CD57+ cell expansion by flow cytometry. In this sample, this clonotype turned up many times. Investigators profiled TCR beta VDJ and CDR3 from genomic DNA template. TCRdb itself ran the reads through MiXCR, one entry per CDR3 protein. The sample carries 200,000 to 250,000 distinct CDR3 sequences, roughly half recorded once. Material for sequencing was sorted CD4+, CD8+, or CD8+CD57+ T cells (not recorded which) from PBMCs. V is TRBV2 and J is TRBJ2-2; 8 nucleotides line up with TRBD1. The receptor's source is a human donor with aplastic anemia. CDR3 protein: CASSEAQGAWSGELFF. The DNA of the CDR3 is TGTGCCAGCAGTGAGGCCCAGGGGGCATGGTCCGGGGAGCTGTTTTTT.